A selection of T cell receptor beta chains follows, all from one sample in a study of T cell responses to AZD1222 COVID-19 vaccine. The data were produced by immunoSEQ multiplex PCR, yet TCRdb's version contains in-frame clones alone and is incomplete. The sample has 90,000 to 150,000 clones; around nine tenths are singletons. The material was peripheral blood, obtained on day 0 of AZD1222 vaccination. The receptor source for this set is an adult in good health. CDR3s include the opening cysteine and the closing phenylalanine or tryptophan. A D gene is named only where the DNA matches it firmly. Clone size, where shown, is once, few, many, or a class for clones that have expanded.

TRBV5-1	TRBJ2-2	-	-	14	CASSLGATTGELFF	TGCGCCAGCAGCTTGGGGGCTACCACCGGGGAGCTGTTTTTT
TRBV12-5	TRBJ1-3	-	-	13	CASGLALGNTIYF	TGTGCTAGTGGTTTGGCGTTGGGAAACACCATATATTTT
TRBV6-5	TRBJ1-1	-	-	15	CASRRLVGYGTEAFF	TGTGCCAGCAGGCGATTAGTGGGGTACGGCACTGAAGCTTTCTTT
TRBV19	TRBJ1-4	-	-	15	CASSIGGLVKEKLFF	TGTGCCAGTAGTATTGGTGGGCTGGTTAAAGAAAAACTGTTTTTT
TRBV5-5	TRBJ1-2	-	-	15	CASSLSGVPGYGYTF	TGTGCCAGCAGCCTCTCAGGGGTTCCTGGGTATGGCTACACCTTC
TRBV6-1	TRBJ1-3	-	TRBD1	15	CASSEAPGQQNTIYF	TGTGCCAGCAGTGAGGCCCCGGGACAGCAAAACACCATATATTTT
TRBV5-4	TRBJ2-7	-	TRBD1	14	CASSLGQGAYEQYF	TGTGCCAGCAGCTTGGGACAGGGGGCCTACGAGCAGTACTTC
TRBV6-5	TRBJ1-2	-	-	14	CASRGTGTNYGYTF	TGTGCCAGCAGGGGCACGGGTACTAACTATGGCTACACCTTC
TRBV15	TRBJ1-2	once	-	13	CATSRDGGGGYTF	TGTGCCACCAGCAGAGATGGGGGAGGGGGCTACACCTTC
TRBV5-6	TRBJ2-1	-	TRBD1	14	CASSTGQGADEQFF	TGTGCCAGCAGTACGGGACAGGGGGCAGATGAGCAGTTCTTC